This TCR beta chain emerged from a study of human T cells and chemical hapten exposure. TCRdb itself ran the RACE reads through MiXCR, one entry per CDR3 protein. The table includes some 250,000 distinct CDR3 sequences, 7.5% to 8% detected once. Trimming removed 0 bases at V and 5 bases at J, with 10 bases between. CDR3 size: 14 residues. Looked up from germline, CDR1 is LGHDT and CDR2 is YNNKEL (reference sequence). The sample's time point: pre-sensitization, week 0. Documented treatment: therapeutic diphenylcyclopropenone sensitization with weekly scalp DPC. Alopecia patients, 18 to 70 years old and DPC-suitable, served as donors.

Sequences were derived from whole blood, sampled in connection with sensitization to the hapten diphenylcyclopropenone (DPC). This chain joins TRBV3-1 and TRBJ2-5; D gene unclear. The TCR sequence derives from a man in his late teens or twenties with alopecia areata. Some clones in this sample may be carry-over from other donors' samples. The DNA of the CDR3 is TGTGCCAGCAGCCAAGATTTCAGTGCGGAGACCCAGTACTTC. Amino acids: CASSQDFSAETQYF.